A selection of T cell receptor beta chains follows, all from one sample in a study of T cells after yellow fever vaccination. TCRdb recomputed calls from the 5' RACE reads with MiXCR, one row per CDR3 protein. The data hold around 350,000 distinct CDR3 sequences, with under 7.5% observed a single time. Sequencing used PBMCs, obtained 5 days after the yellow fever booster vaccination. These receptors were taken from a man aged 25 to 45 who received the YFV17D yellow fever vaccine. CDR3s include the opening cysteine and the closing phenylalanine or tryptophan. The order of the fields is CDR3 protein, J gene, V gene.

CASSLLPRQGANYGYTF | TRBJ1-2 | TRBV7-8
CASSLWPNSGDTQYF | TRBJ2-3 | TRBV12-3/TRBV12-4
CASSSDNLGFQETQYF | TRBJ2-5 | TRBV5-1
CSGGQVYEQYF | TRBJ2-7 | TRBV20-1
CATSRDRGNYEQYF | TRBJ2-7 | TRBV15
CASSSSYDYGYTF | TRBJ1-2 | TRBV7-2
CSVPGLAGEVPYNEQFF | TRBJ2-1 | TRBV29-1
CASSLSRTEAFF | TRBJ1-1 | TRBV12-3/TRBV12-4
CASSLRLAGGNHEQYF | TRBJ2-7 | TRBV11-2
CASSLGLAEGQETQYF | TRBJ2-5 | TRBV7-2
CASSPPRGQGASRGEAFF | TRBJ1-1 | TRBV18
CASSLTGEETQYF | TRBJ2-5 | TRBV5-5
CSARVHSGNTIYF | TRBJ1-3 | TRBV20-1
CASSPQNSNQPQHF | TRBJ1-5 | TRBV18
CASSPSSSSGNTIYF | TRBJ1-3 | TRBV18
CASSPWASGLTDTQYF | TRBJ2-3 | TRBV5-4
CASSWRADTQYF | TRBJ2-3 | TRBV12-3/TRBV12-4
CASSLDGGLGDTQYF | TRBJ2-3 | TRBV5-4
CASSSTGTVNNEQFF | TRBJ2-1 | TRBV5-6
CASSYFGGGITDTQYF | TRBJ2-3 | TRBV11-2
CSAERDREETQYF | TRBJ2-5 | TRBV29-1
CASSLTSANNEQFF | TRBJ2-1 | TRBV28
CASSEWGPRDEQFF | TRBJ2-1 | TRBV10-2
CASSLRGGLESEQYF | TRBJ2-7 | TRBV12-3/TRBV12-4
CASSLGVSTDTQYF | TRBJ2-3 | TRBV7-6
CASSEQGYETQYF | TRBJ2-5 | TRBV28
CASRRDENTGELFF | TRBJ2-2 | TRBV5-1
CASNLGQRETQYF | TRBJ2-5 | TRBV12-3/TRBV12-4
CASSNAGDHNEQFF | TRBJ2-1 | TRBV5-8
CASSLVLAGEEEQYF | TRBJ2-7 | TRBV7-9
CSVAGGPGTQYF | TRBJ2-3 | TRBV29-1
CASSMAFTDTQYF | TRBJ2-3 | TRBV19
CASSGGILREQFF | TRBJ2-1 | TRBV6-1
CASSAGQGSNYGYTF | TRBJ1-2 | TRBV25-1
CAPEGRQAYEQYF | TRBJ2-7 | TRBV27
CASSLAETSGAYEQYF | TRBJ2-7 | TRBV27